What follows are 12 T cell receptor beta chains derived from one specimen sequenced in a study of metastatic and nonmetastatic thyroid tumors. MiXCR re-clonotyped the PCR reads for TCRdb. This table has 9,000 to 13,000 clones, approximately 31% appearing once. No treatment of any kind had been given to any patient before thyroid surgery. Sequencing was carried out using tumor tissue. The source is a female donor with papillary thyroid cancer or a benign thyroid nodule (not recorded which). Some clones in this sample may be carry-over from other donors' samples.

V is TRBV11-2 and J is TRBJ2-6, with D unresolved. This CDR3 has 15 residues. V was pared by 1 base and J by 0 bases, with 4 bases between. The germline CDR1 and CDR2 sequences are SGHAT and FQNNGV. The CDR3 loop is CASSLVASGANVLTF. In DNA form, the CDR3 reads TGTGCCAGCAGCTTAGTAGCCTCTGGGGCCAACGTCCTGACTTTC. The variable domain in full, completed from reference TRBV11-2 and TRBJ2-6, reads EAGVAQSPRYKIIEKRQSVAFWCNPISGHATLYWYQQILGQGPKLLIQFQNNGVVDDSQLPKDRFSAERLKGVDSTLKIQPAKLEDSAVYLCASSLVASGANVLTFGAGSRLTVL.

The CDR3 DNA sequence: TGCAGTGCCCGGTTCGGAGGGGATGAAAAACTGTTTTTT. It codes for CSARFGGDEKLFF. This chain uses TRBV20-1 with TRBJ1-4, with a tentative D call TRBD1 (5 bases). The germline CDR1 and CDR2 sequences are DFQATT and SNEGSKA (reference sequence). CDR3 size: 13 residues. Trimming left V 6 bases short and J 6 bases short, with 14 bases between.

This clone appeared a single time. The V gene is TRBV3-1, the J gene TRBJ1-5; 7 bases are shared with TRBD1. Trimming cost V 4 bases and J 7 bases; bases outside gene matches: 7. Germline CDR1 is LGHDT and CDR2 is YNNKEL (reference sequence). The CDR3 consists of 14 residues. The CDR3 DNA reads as TGTGCCAGCAGCCTACAGGGGACGGGCCAGCCCCAGCATTTT. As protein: CASSLQGTGQPQHF.

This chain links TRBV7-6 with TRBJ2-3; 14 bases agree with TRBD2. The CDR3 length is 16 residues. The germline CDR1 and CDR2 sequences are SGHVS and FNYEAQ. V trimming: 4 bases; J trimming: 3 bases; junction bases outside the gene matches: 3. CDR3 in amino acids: CASSSGTSGRTDTQYF. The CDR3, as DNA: TGTGCCAGCAGCTCAGGGACTAGCGGGAGAACAGATACGCAGTATTTT. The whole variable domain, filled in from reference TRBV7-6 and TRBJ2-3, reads GAGVSQSPRYKVTKRGQDVALRCDPISGHVSLYWYRQALGQGPEFLTYFNYEAQQDKSGLPNDRFSAERPEGSISTLTIQRTEQRDSAMYRCASSSGTSGRTDTQYFGPGTRLTVL.

The CDR3 DNA is TGTGCCAGCAGTCCTACGGACAGAGGCGGGGTATACGAGCAGTACTTC. It specifies CASSPTDRGGVYEQYF. The genes are TRBV28 and TRBJ2-7; D possibly uses TRBD1 or TRBD2 (6 bases each). This CDR3 is built from 16 residues. Germline V gene data show CDR1 as MDHEN and CDR2 as SYDVKM. Trimming cost V 5 bases and J 4 bases, with 21 bases left between them.

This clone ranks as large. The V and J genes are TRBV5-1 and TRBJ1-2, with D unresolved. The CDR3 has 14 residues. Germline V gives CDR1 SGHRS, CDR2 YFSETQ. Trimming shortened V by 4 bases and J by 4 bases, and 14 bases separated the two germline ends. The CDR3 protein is CASSLEGSGYGYTF. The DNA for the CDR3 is TGCGCCAGCAGCCTAGAAGGTTCGGGCTATGGCTACACCTTC.

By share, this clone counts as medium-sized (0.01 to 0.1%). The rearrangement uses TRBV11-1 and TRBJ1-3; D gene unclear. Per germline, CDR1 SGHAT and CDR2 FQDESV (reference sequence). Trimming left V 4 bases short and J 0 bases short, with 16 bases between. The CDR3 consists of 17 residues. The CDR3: CASSSPGRGYSGNTIYF. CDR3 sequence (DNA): TGTGCCAGCAGCTCACCCGGACGGGGATACTCTGGAAACACCATATATTTT.

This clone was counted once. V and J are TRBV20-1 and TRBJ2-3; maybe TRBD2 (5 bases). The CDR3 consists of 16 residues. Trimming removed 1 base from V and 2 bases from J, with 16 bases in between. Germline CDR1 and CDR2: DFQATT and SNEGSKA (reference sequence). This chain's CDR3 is CSARAEMASFTDTQYF. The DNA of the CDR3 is TGCAGTGCTAGAGCGGAAATGGCTAGCTTCACAGATACGCAGTATTTT.

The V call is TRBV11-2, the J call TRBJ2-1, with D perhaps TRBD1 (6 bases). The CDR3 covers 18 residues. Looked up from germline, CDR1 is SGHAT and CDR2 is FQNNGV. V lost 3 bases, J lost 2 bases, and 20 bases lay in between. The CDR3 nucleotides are TGTGCCAGCAGCTTTCGGGCTCCTTGGGGACATACCTACAATGAGCAGTTCTTC. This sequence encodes CASSFRAPWGHTYNEQFF.

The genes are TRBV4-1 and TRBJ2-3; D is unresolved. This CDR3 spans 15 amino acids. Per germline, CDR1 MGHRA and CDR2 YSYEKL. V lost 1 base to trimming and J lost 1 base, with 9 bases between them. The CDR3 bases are TGCGCCAGCAGCCAAGGTCGCGCAGGCACAGATACGCAGTATTTT. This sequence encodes CASSQGRAGTDTQYF.

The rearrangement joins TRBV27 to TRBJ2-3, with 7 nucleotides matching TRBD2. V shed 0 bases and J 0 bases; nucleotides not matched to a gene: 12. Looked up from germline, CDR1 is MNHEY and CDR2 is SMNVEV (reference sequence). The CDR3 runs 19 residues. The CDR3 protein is CASSLSALAEDTSTDTQYF. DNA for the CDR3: TGTGCCAGCAGTTTATCGGCCCTAGCGGAAGATACTAGCACAGATACGCAGTATTTT.

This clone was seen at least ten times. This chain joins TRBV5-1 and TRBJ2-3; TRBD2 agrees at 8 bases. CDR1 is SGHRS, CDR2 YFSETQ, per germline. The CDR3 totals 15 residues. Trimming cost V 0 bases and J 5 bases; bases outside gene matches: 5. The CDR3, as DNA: TGCGCCAGCAGCTTGGAGCGGGGGTGGGGAGATACGCAGTATTTT. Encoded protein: CASSLERGWGDTQYF.